A single sample gave rise to the 7 T cell receptor beta chains below, sequenced in a study of blood T cell repertoires in COVID-19 (dated by TCRdb to about 2020). Library creation used the immunoSEQ multiplex PCR assay. TCRdb carries this immuneACCESS record with in-frame sequences only. Its versions omit some clonotypes, under half of them owing to an unresolved V gene in the studies checked, with the rest unexplained. Present in this sample are around 240,000 clones, around 89% of which were seen just once. The top ten clonotypes cover around 0.85% of the sample. The sequenced sample consisted of PBMCs or T cells enriched from blood (not recorded which). The receptor set was obtained from a man between 45 and 60 years old who had been exposed to COVID-19.

This chain joins TRBV6-5 and TRBJ2-2, with 7 nucleotides matching TRBD1. The germline gives CDR1 MNHEY, CDR2 SVGAGI. There are 15 residues in the CDR3. The V segment lost 7 bases and the J segment 4 bases; nucleotides outside the gene matches: 9. The CDR3 DNA reads as TGTGCCAGCATCATAGACAGGGTTGGCACCGGGGAGCTGTTTTTT. This gives the protein CASIIDRVGTGELFF.

The rearrangement uses TRBV19 and TRBJ1-3; 7 bases fit TRBD1. The CDR3 sequence is 13 residues long. Germline CDR1 LNHDA, CDR2 SQIVND (reference sequence). The V segment lost 6 bases and the J segment 4 bases; nucleotides outside the gene matches: 3. The CDR3 nucleotides read TGTGCCAGTAGACAGGGGTCGGGAAACACCATATATTTT. This codes for CASRQGSGNTIYF.

A few counts support this clone. The chain couples TRBV11-3 to TRBJ1-3, with 7 nucleotides matching TRBD1. The V gene end was trimmed by 4 bases and the J gene end by 4 bases; junction bases not matched to a gene: 13. Germline assignment: CDR1 SGHNT and CDR2 YENEEA. The CDR3 extends over 17 amino acids. The CDR3, as DNA: TGTGCCAGCAGCTCGACCCCCGCCACAGGGGTGGGAAACACCATATATTTT. Protein: CASSSTPATGVGNTIYF.

The rearrangement uses TRBV9 and TRBJ2-2; D gene unclear. This CDR3 region has 15 residues. Germline values: CDR1 SGDLS, CDR2 YYNGEE. The germline V and J ends were trimmed by 4 bases and 0 bases, with 10 bases remaining between them. The CDR3 DNA follows: TGTGCCAGCAGCCCCCCTTTTACGAACACCGGGGAGCTGTTTTTT. Translating it yields CASSPPFTNTGELFF.

This sequence joins TRBV28 and TRBJ2-1; the D gene is possibly TRBD2 (5 bases). Deletions cut 7 bases from V and 10 bases from J, with 14 bases between. Per the germline V gene, CDR1 is MDHEN and CDR2 is SYDVKM. CDR3 length: 12 residues. The CDR3: CASTILGGEQFF. For the CDR3, the DNA is TGTGCCAGCACAATTTTAGGCGGGGAGCAGTTCTTC.

The chain has TRBV5-1 and TRBJ2-1, with 8 bases aligning to TRBD1. CDR1 SGHRS and CDR2 YFSETQ come from the germline V gene. The length of the CDR3 is 14 residues. The V segment lost 4 bases and the J segment 5 bases; nucleotides outside the gene matches: 5. CDR3 DNA: TGCGCCAGCAGCATGGACAGGGAGAACAATGAGCAGTTCTTC. Amino acids: CASSMDRENNEQFF.

This clone appeared once. The V gene is TRBV19, the J gene TRBJ1-3; no firm D call. The germline gives CDR1 LNHDA, CDR2 SQIVND (reference sequence). Trimming removed 3 bases at V and 0 bases at J, with 9 bases between. The CDR3 is made up of 15 amino acids. The CDR3 loop reads CASSIRGGSGNTIYF. In DNA form, the CDR3 reads TGTGCCAGTAGTATCAGAGGCGGCTCTGGAAACACCATATATTTT.